The subject of this entry is one TCR beta chain. Trimming removed 3 bases from V and 5 bases from J, with 10 bases in between. This CDR3 spans 14 amino acids. From germline, CDR1 is MNHEY and CDR2 SMNVEV (reference sequence). Original methodology: Quantification of nucleated cells was approximated via reference gene primer amplification. Here immunoSEQ multiplex PCR was the method, and the copy in TCRdb shows in-frame clones only, minus some. The V and J calls and clone size were taken over from that table, and D and trimming were inferred from the DNA. This table holds approximately 60,000 clones, roughly 87% found once. This sample is part of a study of blood T cell repertoires in COVID-19.

Material: peripheral blood. The chain has TRBV27 and TRBJ2-2, with D possibly TRBD1 on 6 matching bases. The TCR comes from a woman between 55 and 75 years old with acute or convalescent COVID-19. The CDR3 DNA reads as TGTGCCAGCAGTTTTGGACAGATAACCGGGGAGCTGTTTTTT. Protein: CASSFGQITGELFF.